The 23 T cell receptor beta chains below were found in one sample sequenced in a study of blood T cell repertoires in COVID-19 (dated by TCRdb to 2020 to 2022). The library was obtained by the immunoSEQ multiplex PCR assay. The table comes from immuneACCESS by way of TCRdb, which keeps in-frame sequences with V and J called. Part of the clones is missing from these tables; in studies checked, under half for an unresolved V gene and the rest for unknown reasons. The sample yields 150,000 to 250,000 clones; 90% to 95% were counted once. Clones ranked in the top ten supply 0.76% of the sample. The sample consisted of peripheral blood. These receptor sequences come from a man aged 30 to 39 with COVID-19, enrolled during active disease.

The chain links TRBV19 to TRBJ2-1, with 11 bases that match TRBD2. Germline V gene sequence: CDR1 LNHDA, CDR2 SQIVND (reference sequence). The trim removed 4 bases at V and 0 bases at J, leaving 5 bases unmatched. CDR3 length equals 17 residues. The DNA of the CDR3 is TGTGCCAGTAGTACTAATAGCGGGGGGGGCTCCTACAATGAGCAGTTCTTC. Translated, it gives CASSTNSGGGSYNEQFF.

The chain recombines TRBV12-3 or TRBV12-4 with TRBJ1-4, with TRBD1 matching 8 bases. This CDR3 region has 13 residues. Losses at the gene ends were 8 bases for V and 5 bases for J; bases not matched to a gene: 4. CDR3 DNA sequence: TGTGCCAGCCAGACAGGGGTCAATGAAAAACTGTTTTTT. Its protein is CASQTGVNEKLFF.

CDR3 bases: TGTGCCAGCAGCCAACCGGGACTGTTGAAAGAGACCCAGTACTTC. Its protein product is CASSQPGLLKETQYF. The J gene is TRBJ2-5, the V gene TRBV14, with a possible D match to TRBD2 (6 bases). The germline V gene has CDR1 SGHDN and CDR2 FVKESK. V was clipped by 2 bases and J by 3 bases, with 13 bases between them. The CDR3 contains 15 residues.

As for this clone: This CDR3 is also generated by other DNA sequences in the sample. The rearrangement joins TRBV6-5 to TRBJ2-5; a weak D match, TRBD1 (6 bases). The V and J ends lost 6 bases and 4 bases respectively, with 12 bases between them. The germline V gene encodes CDR1 MNHEY and CDR2 SVGAGI. The CDR3 is made up of 13 amino acids. The CDR3 nucleotides are TGTGCCAGCAGCCAGGACAGAGCAGAGACCCAGTACTTC. Its translation is CASSQDRAETQYF.

V and J are TRBV30 and TRBJ1-5, with D unresolved. Trimming took 2 bases from V and 3 from J, leaving 8 bases between them. Germline CDR1 is GTSNPN and CDR2 is SVGIG (reference sequence). This CDR3 region has 13 residues. The DNA of the CDR3 is TGTGCCTGGAGTTACAGTAACAATCAGCCCCAGCATTTT. Protein sequence: CAWSYSNNQPQHF.

V gene TRBV6-5 combines with J gene TRBJ2-3; a weak D match, TRBD2 (6 bases). Germline CDR1 and CDR2: MNHEY and SVGAGI. V was pared by 0 bases and J by 3 bases, with 13 bases between. This CDR3 is 16 amino acids long. CDR3 amino acids: CASSYSFGAGTDTQYF. CDR3 in DNA: TGTGCCAGCAGTTACTCGTTTGGGGCGGGGACAGATACGCAGTATTTT.

The chain joins TRBV7-3 to TRBJ1-1, with D possibly being TRBD1 (5 bases). Germline CDR1 reads SGHTA; CDR2 reads FQGTGA. The ends were cut back, 6 bases at V and 3 bases at J, with 11 bases in the middle. CDR3 length: 13 amino acids. This chain's CDR3 is CASSRGEDTEAFF. The DNA for the CDR3 is TGTGCCAGCAGTCGGGGGGAGGACACTGAAGCTTTCTTT.

J is TRBJ2-7 and V is TRBV10-3; 12 bases agree with TRBD2. The CDR3 contains 16 residues. Germline loops: CDR1 ENHRY, CDR2 SYGVKD. Trimming at V came to 11 bases and at J to 2 bases, leaving 13 bases not matched to a gene. As DNA, the CDR3 is TGTGCCGTATCTAGCGGGGGGGCTGGGAGGCCCTACGAGCAGTACTTC. It yields the protein CAVSSGGAGRPYEQYF.

The chain joins TRBV7-9 to TRBJ1-5; the match to TRBD1 covers 7 bases. V lost 5 bases to trimming and J lost 3 bases; unmatched junction nucleotides: 4. The germline gives CDR1 SEHNR, CDR2 FQNEAQ (reference sequence). CDR3 length: 14 amino acids. The CDR3 reads CASSPQGVNQPQHF. CDR3 DNA sequence: TGTGCCAGCAGCCCGCAGGGGGTCAATCAGCCCCAGCATTTT.

The rearrangement uses TRBV27 and TRBJ2-1; D is possibly TRBD2 (5 bases). Germline CDR1 is MNHEY and CDR2 is SMNVEV (reference sequence). This CDR3 comprises 13 residues. Deletions cut 4 bases from V and 5 bases from J, with 9 bases between. This CDR3 reads CASSWTYNNEQFF. DNA for the CDR3: TGTGCCAGCAGTTGGACTTATAACAATGAGCAGTTCTTC.

In this sample, this clone turned up once. The chain recombines TRBV5-6 with TRBJ2-1, with D uncertain. The V gene's germline CDR1 is SGHDT and CDR2 YYEEEE. Between the trimmed V and J ends, which lost 1 base and 0 bases, there was a span of 17 bases. The length of the CDR3 is 18 residues. CDR3 DNA: TGTGCCAGCAGCTTGCGCCTCGACTCCACATCCTCCTACAATGAGCAGTTCTTC. Its protein product is CASSLRLDSTSSYNEQFF.

This chain uses TRBV19 with TRBJ2-3; D call uncertain. Per germline, CDR1 LNHDA and CDR2 SQIVND (reference sequence). Trimming cost V 7 bases and J 0 bases, with 11 bases left between them. The CDR3 length is 14 residues. The CDR3 sequence: CASTSTGSTDTQYF. CDR3 bases: TGTGCCAGTACTTCAACCGGGAGCACAGATACGCAGTATTTT.

J is TRBJ1-1 and V is TRBV19; D is unresolved. The germline CDR1 and CDR2 sequences are LNHDA and SQIVND (reference sequence). The CDR3 has 15 amino acids. V was shortened by 6 bases and J by 5 bases, with 19 bases between the two germline ends. CDR3 DNA sequence: TGTGCCAGTAGAGCCGATCGGGTTCGATGGACTGAAGCTTTCTTT. This translates into CASRADRVRWTEAFF.

V gene TRBV6-5 combines with J gene TRBJ1-5; TRBD1 is a possible D gene (6 bases). The ends were cut back, 6 bases at V and 3 bases at J, with 15 bases in the middle. The CDR3 sequence is 15 residues long. Per germline, CDR1 MNHEY and CDR2 SVGAGI. Here the CDR3 DNA reads TGTGCCAGCAGCTTGGACAGACTCCTCAATCAGCCCCAGCATTTT. Amino acid sequence: CASSLDRLLNQPQHF.

The V call is TRBV6-5, the J call TRBJ1-2, with 7 bases matching TRBD1. Germline-derived CDR1 and CDR2 are MNHEY and SVGAGI. This CDR3 contains 14 residues. Trimming took 6 bases from V and 3 from J; bases not matched to a gene: 7. CDR3 bases: TGTGCCAGCAGGTCAGGGGGGTTCGACTATGGCTACACCTTC. Translated, it gives CASRSGGFDYGYTF.

This clone was detected once. The rearrangement links TRBV6-5 to TRBJ1-2; the D is unclear. Germline loops: CDR1 MNHEY, CDR2 SVGAGI. CDR3 size: 12 residues. The V gene lost 3 bases and the J gene lost 7 bases, with 9 bases spanning the gap. The CDR3 here is CASSYELGGYTF. The DNA for the CDR3 is TGTGCCAGCAGTTATGAACTAGGTGGCTACACCTTC.

The genes are TRBV11-2 and TRBJ1-2; D possibly corresponds to TRBD1 (5 bases). The CDR3 extends over 15 amino acids. The V gene lost 1 base and the J gene lost 2 bases, with 11 bases spanning the gap. CDR1 SGHAT and CDR2 FQNNGV come from the germline V gene. CDR3 sequence (DNA): TGTGCCAGCAGCTTAGGAGGGGCGGGGAACTATGGCTACACCTTC. It is translated as CASSLGGAGNYGYTF.

This clone was seen more than once but under ten times. This rearrangement joins TRBV14 to TRBJ1-3; unclear D gene. In germline, CDR1 is SGHDN, CDR2 FVKESK. CDR3 length: 17 residues. The ends were cut back, 0 bases at V and 0 bases at J, with 12 bases in the middle. CDR3 nucleotides: TGTGCCAGCAGCCAAGACCCCCGACATCTCTCTGGAAACACCATATATTTT. The encoded protein is CASSQDPRHLSGNTIYF.

CDR3 nucleotide sequence: TGCGCCAGCAGCACACAGCCCCAGGGGGACCCAACTAATGAAAAACTGTTTTTT. This translates into CASSTQPQGDPTNEKLFF. The chain carries TRBV5-1 and TRBJ1-4, with 7 positions matching TRBD1. V shed 4 bases and J 0 bases; nucleotides not matched to a gene: 12. CDR1 SGHRS and CDR2 YFSETQ come from the germline V gene. CDR3 length: 18 residues. Full variable domain (rest looked up from reference TRBV5-1 and TRBJ1-4): KAGVTQTPRYLIKTRGQQVTLSCSPISGHRSVSWYQQTPGQGLQFLFEYFSETQRNKGNFPGRFSGRQFSNSRSEMNVSTLELGDSALYLCASSTQPQGDPTNEKLFFGSGTQLSVL.

This chain links TRBV29-1 with TRBJ1-2; weak D call: TRBD1 (5 bases). Trimming pared 0 bases from V and 3 bases from J, leaving 14 bases between. Germline CDR1 is SQVTM and CDR2 is ANQGSEA. There are 15 residues in the CDR3. The CDR3 nucleotides read TGCAGCGTTGAAGAAGGCAGGGCCCTTTACTATGGCTACACCTTC. This gives the protein CSVEEGRALYYGYTF.

This chain links TRBV19 with TRBJ1-5, with D uncertain. Trimming removed 6 bases from V and 6 bases from J, with 21 bases in between. This CDR3 has 16 residues. From germline, CDR1 is LNHDA and CDR2 SQIVND (reference sequence). CDR3 region: CASRPGGEGLVQPQHF. The CDR3, as DNA: TGTGCCAGTAGACCTGGCGGAGAGGGCCTCGTTCAGCCCCAGCATTTT.

V usage is TRBV13 and J usage is TRBJ2-5; 10 bases fit TRBD1. V lost 5 bases and J lost 5; bases outside the gene matches: 8. Germline assignment: CDR1 PRHDT and CDR2 FYEKMQ (reference sequence). The CDR3 length is 15 residues. The CDR3 reads CASSQRQGAWETQYF. DNA of the CDR3: TGTGCCAGCAGCCAGAGACAGGGGGCTTGGGAGACCCAGTACTTC.

The chain recombines TRBV7-2 with TRBJ1-5, with 8 bases lining up with TRBD1. This CDR3 has 14 residues. Germline assignment: CDR1 SGHTA and CDR2 FQGNSA. Trimming took 4 bases from V and 2 from J; bases not matched to a gene: 1. The CDR3 DNA sequence: TGTGCCAGCAGCTGGACAGGGCGCAATCAGCCCCAGCATTTT. Residues: CASSWTGRNQPQHF.